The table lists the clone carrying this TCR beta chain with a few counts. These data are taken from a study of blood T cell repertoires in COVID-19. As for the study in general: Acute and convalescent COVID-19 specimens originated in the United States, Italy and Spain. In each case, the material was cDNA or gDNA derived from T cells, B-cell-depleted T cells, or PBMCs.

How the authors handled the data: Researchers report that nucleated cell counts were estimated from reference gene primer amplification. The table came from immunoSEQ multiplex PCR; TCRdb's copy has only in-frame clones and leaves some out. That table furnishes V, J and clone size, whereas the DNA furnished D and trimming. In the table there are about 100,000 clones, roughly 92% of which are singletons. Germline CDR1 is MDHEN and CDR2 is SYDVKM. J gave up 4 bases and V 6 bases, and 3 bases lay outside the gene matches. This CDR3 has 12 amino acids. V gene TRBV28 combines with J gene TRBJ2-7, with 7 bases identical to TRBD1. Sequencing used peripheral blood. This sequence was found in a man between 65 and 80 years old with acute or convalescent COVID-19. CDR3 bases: TGTGCCAGCAGACAGGGGACGTACGAGCAGTACTTC. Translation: CASRQGTYEQYF. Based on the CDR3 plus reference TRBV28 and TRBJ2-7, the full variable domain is DVKVTQSSRYLVKRTGEKVFLECVQDMDHENMFWYRQDPGLGLRLIYFSYDVKMKEKGDIPEGYSVSREKKERFSLILESASTNQTSMYLCASRQGTYEQYFGPGTRLTVT.